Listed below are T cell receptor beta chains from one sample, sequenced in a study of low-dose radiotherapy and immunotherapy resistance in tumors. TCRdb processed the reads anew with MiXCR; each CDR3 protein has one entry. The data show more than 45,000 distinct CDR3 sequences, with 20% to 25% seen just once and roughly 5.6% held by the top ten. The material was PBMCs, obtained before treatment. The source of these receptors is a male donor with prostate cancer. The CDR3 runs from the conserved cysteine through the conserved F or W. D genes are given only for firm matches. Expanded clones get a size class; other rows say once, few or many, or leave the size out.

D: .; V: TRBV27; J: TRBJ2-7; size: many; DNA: TGTGCCAGCAGTTTTGCGGGATTAGCGGACCTTCGCCACGAGCAGTACTTC; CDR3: CASSFAGLADLRHEQYF
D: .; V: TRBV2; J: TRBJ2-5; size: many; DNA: TGTGCCAGCAGTGAACGGTGGACTCAAGAGACCCAGTACTTC; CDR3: CASSERWTQETQYF
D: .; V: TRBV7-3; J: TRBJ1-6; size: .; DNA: TGTGCCACCGGGCTCTCCGGGAATTCACCCCTCCACTTT; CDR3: CATGLSGNSPLHF
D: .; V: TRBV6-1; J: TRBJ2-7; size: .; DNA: TGTGCCAGCAGTGAAGGCCGGGGAGGTCCCTACGAGCAGTACTTC; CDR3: CASSEGRGGPYEQYF
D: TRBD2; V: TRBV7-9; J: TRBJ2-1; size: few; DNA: TGTGCCCCCGAGGCTTGGTTGGGACTACCTACCTACAATGAGCAGTTCTTC; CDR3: CAPEAWLGLPTYNEQFF
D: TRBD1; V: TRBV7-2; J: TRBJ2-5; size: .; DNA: TGTGCCAGCAGCAGAACAGGGGGCACCCAGTACTTC; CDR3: CASSRTGGTQYF
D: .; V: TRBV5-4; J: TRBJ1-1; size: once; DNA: TGTGCCAGCAGCTTGGAGGCAGGGCTGAACACTGAAGCTTTCTTT; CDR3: CASSLEAGLNTEAFF
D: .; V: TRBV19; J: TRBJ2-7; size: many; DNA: TGTGCCAGTAGTATACCGGGACCGGGCACCTACGAGCAGTACTTC; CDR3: CASSIPGPGTYEQYF
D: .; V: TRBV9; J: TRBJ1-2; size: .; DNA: TGTGCCAGCAGCGGAGGCGCTACGGACTATGGCTACACCTTC; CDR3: CASSGGATDYGYTF
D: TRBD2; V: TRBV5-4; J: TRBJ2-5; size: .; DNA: TGTGCCAGCAGCTCACTAGCGGGAGGGCCCCACCAAGAGACCCAGTACTTC; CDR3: CASSSLAGGPHQETQYF
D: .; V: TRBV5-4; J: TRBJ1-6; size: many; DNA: TGTGCCAGCACCTCATCTGGGGATCCCGGACGTTCACCCCTCCACTTT; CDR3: CASTSSGDPGRSPLHF
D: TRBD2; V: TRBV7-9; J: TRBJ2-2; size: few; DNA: TGTGCCAGCATCCTGACGGGGGGGGCCCCTCCCGGGGAGCTGTTTTTT; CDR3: CASILTGGAPPGELFF
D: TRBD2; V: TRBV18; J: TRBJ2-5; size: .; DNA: TGTGCCAGCTCACCGGGACTAGCGGGGGAACAAGAGACCCAGTACTTC; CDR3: CASSPGLAGEQETQYF
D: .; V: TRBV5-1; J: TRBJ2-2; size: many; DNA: TGCGCCAGCAGCTTGGTCAGGGCGAACACCGGGGAGCTGTTTTTT; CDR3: CASSLVRANTGELFF
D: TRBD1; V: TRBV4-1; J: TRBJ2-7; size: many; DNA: TGCGCCAGCAGCGGACAGGAGAGCTCCTACGAGCAGTACTTC; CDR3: CASSGQESSYEQYF
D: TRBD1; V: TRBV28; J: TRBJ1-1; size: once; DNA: TGTGCCAGCAGTTTAGGGAGGACAGGTGAAGCTTTCTTT; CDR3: CASSLGRTGEAFF
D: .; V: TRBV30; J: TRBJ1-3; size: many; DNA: TGTGCCTGCCTCCTCGGGTGGCGCCTCTCTGGAAACACCATATATTTT; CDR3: CACLLGWRLSGNTIYF
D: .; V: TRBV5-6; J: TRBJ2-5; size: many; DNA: TGTGCCAGCAGCTTAGGCTTAGACTGGGAGACCCAGTACTTC; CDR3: CASSLGLDWETQYF
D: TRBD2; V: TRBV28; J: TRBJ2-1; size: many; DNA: TGTGCCAGCAGTCTGGAAGCGGGAGGGCGGAATGAGCAGTTCTTC; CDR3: CASSLEAGGRNEQFF
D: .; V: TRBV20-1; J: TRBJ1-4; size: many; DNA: TGCAGTGCTACCCCTAGGGGCGCCTCAACTAATGAAAAACTGTTTTTT; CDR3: CSATPRGASTNEKLFF
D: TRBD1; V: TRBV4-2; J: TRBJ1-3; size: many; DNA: TGTGCCAGCAGCCAAGATCTACAGGGGGTAGTGGGAAACACCATATATTTT; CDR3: CASSQDLQGVVGNTIYF
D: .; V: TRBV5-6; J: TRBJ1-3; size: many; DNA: TGTGCCAGCAGCTTGGGTGTTGGAAACACCATATATTTT; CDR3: CASSLGVGNTIYF
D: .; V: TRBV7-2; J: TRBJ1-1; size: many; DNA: TGTGCCAGCAGGCAGGTGGGGGAAGCTTTCTTT; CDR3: CASRQVGEAFF
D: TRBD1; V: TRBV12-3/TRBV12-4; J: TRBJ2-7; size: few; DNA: TGTGCCAGCACCAATACAGGGACAGGTGCCTACGAGCAGTACTTC; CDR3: CASTNTGTGAYEQYF
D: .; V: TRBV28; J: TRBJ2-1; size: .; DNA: TGTGCCAGCAGCCGCTCGACAGGGCGGGGCGGGAATGAGCAGTTCTTC; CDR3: CASSRSTGRGGNEQFF
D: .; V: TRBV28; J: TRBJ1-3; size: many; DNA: TGTGCCAGCAGTCGGAACACCATATATTTT; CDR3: CASSRNTIYF
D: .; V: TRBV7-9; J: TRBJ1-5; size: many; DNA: TGTGCCAGCAGCTTAGATTACAGCAATCAGCCCCAGCATTTT; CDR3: CASSLDYSNQPQHF
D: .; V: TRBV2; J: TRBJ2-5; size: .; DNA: TGTGCCAGTCGGCGGGTAGCCGGGACCCAGTACTTC; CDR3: CASRRVAGTQYF
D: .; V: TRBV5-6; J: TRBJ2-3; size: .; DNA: TGTGCCAGCAGCCCGTGGACTGTTAGCACGCAGTATTTT; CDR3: CASSPWTVSTQYF
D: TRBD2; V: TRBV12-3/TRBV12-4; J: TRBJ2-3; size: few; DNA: TGTGCCAGCAAGGAACTAGCGGGGGACACAGATACGCAGTATTTT; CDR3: CASKELAGDTDTQYF
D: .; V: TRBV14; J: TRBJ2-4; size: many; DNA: TGTGCCAGCGGACTCAGCGCCATCGGCATTCAGTACTTC; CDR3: CASGLSAIGIQYF
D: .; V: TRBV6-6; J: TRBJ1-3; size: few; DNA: TGTGCCAGCATGGCGGGCTTGGGAAACACCATATATTTT; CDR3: CASMAGLGNTIYF
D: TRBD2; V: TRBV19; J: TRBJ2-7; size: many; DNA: TGTGCCAGTAGTACCAGGGAGGGGTTTAACAACGAGCAGTACTTC; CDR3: CASSTREGFNNEQYF
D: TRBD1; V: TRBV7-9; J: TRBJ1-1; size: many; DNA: TGTGCCAGCAGCCGGACAGGAGGGGCGAACACTGAAGCTTTCTTT; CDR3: CASSRTGGANTEAFF
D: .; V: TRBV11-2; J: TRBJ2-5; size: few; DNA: TGTGCCAGCACCCTCGGAGCGAGGGAATACCAAGAGACCCAGTACTTC; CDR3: CASTLGAREYQETQYF
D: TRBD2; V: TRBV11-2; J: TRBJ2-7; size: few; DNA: TGTGCCAGCAGTCCCCCGAGGGCGGGAGGGCCCGTCGAGCAGTACTTC; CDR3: CASSPPRAGGPVEQYF
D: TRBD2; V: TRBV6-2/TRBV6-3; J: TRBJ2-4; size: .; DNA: TGTGCCAGCAGTTTCTCCCTTGGCGGGGGGACGGAAAACATTCAGTACTTC; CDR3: CASSFSLGGGTENIQYF
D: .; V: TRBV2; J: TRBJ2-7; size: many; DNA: TGTGCCAGCAGTGCCAAGTGGGGCGCCGAGCAGTACTTC; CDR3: CASSAKWGAEQYF
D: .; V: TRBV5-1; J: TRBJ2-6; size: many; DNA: TGCGCCAGCAGCTTGGAGGGCTCTGGGGCCAACGTCCTGACTTTC; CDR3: CASSLEGSGANVLTF
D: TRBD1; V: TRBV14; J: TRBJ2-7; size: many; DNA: TGTGCCAGCAGCCTAAGGAGGAGCCTACAGGGGACCTCCGAGCAGTACTTC; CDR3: CASSLRRSLQGTSEQYF
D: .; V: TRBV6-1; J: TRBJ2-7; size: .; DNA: TGTGCCAGCAGCTCAGGGAACGAGCAGTACTTC; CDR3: CASSSGNEQYF
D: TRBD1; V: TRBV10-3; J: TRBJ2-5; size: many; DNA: TGTGCCATCAGTGAGTCGGGACAGAAAGAGACCCAGTACTTC; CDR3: CAISESGQKETQYF
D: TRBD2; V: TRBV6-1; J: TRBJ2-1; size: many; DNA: TGTGCCAGCAGTGAACAACCTGCGGGACTAGCGCATTACAATGAGCAGTTCTTC; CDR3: CASSEQPAGLAHYNEQFF
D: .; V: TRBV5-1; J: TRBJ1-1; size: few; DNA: TGCGCCAGCAGCTTCAGACGACTCGGAGACACTGAAGCTTTCTTT; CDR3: CASSFRRLGDTEAFF
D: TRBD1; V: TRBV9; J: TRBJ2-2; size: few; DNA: TGTGCCAGCAGCGTGACAGGGACCGGGGAGCTGTTTTTT; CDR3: CASSVTGTGELFF
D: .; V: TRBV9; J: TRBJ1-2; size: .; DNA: TGTGCCAGCAGCGGGACAGACCCAGACCTCCTCTATGGCCACACCTTC; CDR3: CASSGTDPDLLYGHTF
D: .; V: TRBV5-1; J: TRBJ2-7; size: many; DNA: TGCGCCAGCAGTGGCAGGGAGACATCCGAGCAGTACTTC; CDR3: CASSGRETSEQYF
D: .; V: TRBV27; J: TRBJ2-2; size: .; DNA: .; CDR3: CASSPSGQGYPGELFFF
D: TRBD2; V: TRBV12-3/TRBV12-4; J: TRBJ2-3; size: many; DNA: TGTGCCAGCAGTCCGGGGACTAGCGGGGCCAGGGCAGATACGCAGTATTTT; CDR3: CASSPGTSGARADTQYF
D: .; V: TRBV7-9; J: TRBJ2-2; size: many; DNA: TGTGCCAGCAGCTTGGCGGGGGCGGGCGGGGAGCTGTTTTTT; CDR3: CASSLAGAGGELFF